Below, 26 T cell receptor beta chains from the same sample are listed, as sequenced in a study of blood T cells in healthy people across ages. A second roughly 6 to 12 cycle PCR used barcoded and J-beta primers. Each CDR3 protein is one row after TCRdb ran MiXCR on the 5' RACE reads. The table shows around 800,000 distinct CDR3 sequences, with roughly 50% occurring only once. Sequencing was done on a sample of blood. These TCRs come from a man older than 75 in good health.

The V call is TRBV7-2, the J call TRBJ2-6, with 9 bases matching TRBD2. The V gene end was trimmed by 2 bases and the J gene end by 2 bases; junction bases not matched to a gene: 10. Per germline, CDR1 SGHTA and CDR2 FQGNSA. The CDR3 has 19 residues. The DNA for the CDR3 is TGTGCCAGCAGCTTAAGGGGGCTAGCGGGACTTGCTGGGGCCAACGTCCTGACTTTC. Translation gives CASSLRGLAGLAGANVLTF.

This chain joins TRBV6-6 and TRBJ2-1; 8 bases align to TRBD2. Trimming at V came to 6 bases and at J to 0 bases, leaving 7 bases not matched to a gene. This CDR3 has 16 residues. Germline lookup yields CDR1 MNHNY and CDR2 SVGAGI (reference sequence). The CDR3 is CASRFKLADSYNEQFF. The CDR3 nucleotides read TGTGCCAGCAGGTTCAAACTAGCGGACTCCTACAATGAGCAGTTCTTC.

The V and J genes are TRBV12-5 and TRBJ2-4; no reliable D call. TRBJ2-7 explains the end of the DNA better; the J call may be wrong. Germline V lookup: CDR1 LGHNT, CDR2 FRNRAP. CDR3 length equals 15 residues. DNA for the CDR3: TGTGCTAGTGGTTTGGGACGTAACATTCCCTACGAGCAGTACTTC. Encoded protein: CASGLGRNIPYEQYF.

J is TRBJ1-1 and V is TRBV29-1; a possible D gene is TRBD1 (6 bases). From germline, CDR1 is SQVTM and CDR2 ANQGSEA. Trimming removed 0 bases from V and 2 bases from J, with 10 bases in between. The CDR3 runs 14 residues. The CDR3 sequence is CSVEDTGRNTEAFF. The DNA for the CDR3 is TGCAGCGTTGAAGATACAGGGCGAAACACTGAAGCTTTCTTT.

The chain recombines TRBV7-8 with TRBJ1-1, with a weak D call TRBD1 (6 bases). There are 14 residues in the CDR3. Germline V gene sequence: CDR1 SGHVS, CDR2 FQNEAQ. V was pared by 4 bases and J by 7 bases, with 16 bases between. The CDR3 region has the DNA TGTGCCAGCAGCTCCGCCGGGACACTGAATGAAGCTTTCTTT. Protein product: CASSSAGTLNEAFF.

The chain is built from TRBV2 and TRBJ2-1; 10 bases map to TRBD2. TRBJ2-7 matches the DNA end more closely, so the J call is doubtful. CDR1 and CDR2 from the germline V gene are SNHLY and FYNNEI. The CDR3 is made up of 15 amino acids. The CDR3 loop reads CASSVLAGENNEQYF. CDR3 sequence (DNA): TGTGCCAGCAGTGTCCTAGCGGGAGAGAACAATGAGCAGTACTTC.

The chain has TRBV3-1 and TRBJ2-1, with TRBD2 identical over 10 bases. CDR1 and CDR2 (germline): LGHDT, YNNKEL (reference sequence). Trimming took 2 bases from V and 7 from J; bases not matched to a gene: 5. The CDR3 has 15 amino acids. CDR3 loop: CASSQSGRAGNEQFF. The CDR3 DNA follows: TGTGCCAGCAGCCAAAGCGGGAGGGCCGGTAATGAGCAGTTCTTC.

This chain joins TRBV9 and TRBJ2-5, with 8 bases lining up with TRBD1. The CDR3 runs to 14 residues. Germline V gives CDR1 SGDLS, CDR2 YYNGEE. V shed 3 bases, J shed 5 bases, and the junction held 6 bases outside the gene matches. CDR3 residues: CASSDRTGMETQYF. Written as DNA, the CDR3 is TGTGCCAGCAGCGACAGGACAGGGATGGAGACCCAGTACTTC.

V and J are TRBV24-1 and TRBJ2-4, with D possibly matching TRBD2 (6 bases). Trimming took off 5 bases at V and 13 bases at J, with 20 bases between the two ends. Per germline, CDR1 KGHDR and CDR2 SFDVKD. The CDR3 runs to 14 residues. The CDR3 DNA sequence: TGTGCCACCAGTGTTCCAGGCCTACAGAGCGGGCAGTACTTC. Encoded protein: CATSVPGLQSGQYF.

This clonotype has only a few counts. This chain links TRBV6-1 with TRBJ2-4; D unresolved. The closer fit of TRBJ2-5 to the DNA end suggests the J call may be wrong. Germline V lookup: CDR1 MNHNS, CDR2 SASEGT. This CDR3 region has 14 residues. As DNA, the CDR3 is TGTGCCAGCAGTGAGAACTCGGTAGGAGAGACCCAGTACTTC. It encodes CASSENSVGETQYF.

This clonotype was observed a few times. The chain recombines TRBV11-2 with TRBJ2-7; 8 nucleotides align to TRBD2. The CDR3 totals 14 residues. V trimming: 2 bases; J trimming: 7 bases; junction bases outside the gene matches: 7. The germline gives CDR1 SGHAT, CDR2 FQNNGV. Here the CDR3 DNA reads TGTGCCAGCAGCTTACGCGGGAGGCCGGGAGAGCAGTACTTC. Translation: CASSLRGRPGEQYF.

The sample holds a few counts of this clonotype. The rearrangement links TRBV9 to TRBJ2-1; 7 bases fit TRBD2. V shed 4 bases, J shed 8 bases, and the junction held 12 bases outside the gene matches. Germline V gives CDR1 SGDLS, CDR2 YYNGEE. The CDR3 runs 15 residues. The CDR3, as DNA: TGTGCCAGCAGCCCCTCGGGGGAGGGTATCTATGAGCAGTTCTTC. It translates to CASSPSGEGIYEQFF.

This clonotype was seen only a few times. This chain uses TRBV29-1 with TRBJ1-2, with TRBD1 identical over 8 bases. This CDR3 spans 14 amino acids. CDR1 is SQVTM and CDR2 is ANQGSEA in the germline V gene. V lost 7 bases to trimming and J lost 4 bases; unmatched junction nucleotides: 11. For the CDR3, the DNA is TGCAGCGCCCTGGTTGGACAGGGAGGCTATGGCTACACCTTC. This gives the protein CSALVGQGGYGYTF.

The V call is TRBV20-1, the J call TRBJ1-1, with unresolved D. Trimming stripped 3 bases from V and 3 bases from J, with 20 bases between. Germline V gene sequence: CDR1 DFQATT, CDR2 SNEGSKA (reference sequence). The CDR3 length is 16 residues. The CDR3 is CSARGGNRAEDTEAFF. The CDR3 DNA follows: TGCAGTGCTAGGGGCGGGAACCGGGCCGAGGACACTGAAGCTTTCTTT.

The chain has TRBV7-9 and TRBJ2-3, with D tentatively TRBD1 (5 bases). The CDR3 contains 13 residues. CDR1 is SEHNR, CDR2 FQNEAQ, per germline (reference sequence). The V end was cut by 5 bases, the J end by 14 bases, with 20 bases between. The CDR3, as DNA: TGTGCCAGCAGCCACCAGGGTTTCAGAGACGCGTATTTT. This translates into CASSHQGFRDAYF.

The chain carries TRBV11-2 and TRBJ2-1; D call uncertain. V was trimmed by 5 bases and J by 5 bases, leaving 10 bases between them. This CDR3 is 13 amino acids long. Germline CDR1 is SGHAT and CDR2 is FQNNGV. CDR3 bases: TGTGCCAGCAGCCGCCCCAGTGACAATGAGCAGTTCTTC. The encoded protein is CASSRPSDNEQFF.

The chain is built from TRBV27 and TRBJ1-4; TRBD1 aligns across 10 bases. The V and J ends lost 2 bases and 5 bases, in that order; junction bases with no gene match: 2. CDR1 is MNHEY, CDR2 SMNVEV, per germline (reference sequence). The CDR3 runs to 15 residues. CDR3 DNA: TGTGCCAGCAGTTTAAGACAGGGGGCGAATGAAAAACTGTTTTTT. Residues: CASSLRQGANEKLFF.

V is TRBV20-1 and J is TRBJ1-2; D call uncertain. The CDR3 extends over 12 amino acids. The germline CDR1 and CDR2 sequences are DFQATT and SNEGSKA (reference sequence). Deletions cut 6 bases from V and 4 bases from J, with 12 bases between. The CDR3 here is CSAPYYRYGYTF. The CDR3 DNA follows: TGCAGTGCCCCCTATTACCGCTATGGCTACACCTTC.

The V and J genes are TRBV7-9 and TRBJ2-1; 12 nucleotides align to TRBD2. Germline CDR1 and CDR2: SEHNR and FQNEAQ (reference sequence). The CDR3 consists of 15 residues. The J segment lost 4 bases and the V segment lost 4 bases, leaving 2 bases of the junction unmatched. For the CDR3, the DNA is TGTGCCAGCAGCTCTAGCGGGAGGGGTTACAATGAGCAGTTCTTC. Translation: CASSSSGRGYNEQFF.

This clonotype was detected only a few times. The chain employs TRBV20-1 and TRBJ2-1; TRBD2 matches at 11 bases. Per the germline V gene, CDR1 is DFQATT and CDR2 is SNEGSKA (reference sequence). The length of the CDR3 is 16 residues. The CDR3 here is CSPDEASGRRYNEQFF. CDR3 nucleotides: TGCAGCCCTGACGAGGCTAGCGGGAGGAGGTACAATGAGCAGTTCTTC.

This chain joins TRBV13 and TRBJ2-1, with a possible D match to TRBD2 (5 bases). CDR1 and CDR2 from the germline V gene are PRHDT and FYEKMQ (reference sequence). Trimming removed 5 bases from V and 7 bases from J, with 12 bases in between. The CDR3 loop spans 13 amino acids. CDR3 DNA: TGTGCCAGCAGCACCGGACTCGAGAATGAGCAGTTCTTC. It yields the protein CASSTGLENEQFF.

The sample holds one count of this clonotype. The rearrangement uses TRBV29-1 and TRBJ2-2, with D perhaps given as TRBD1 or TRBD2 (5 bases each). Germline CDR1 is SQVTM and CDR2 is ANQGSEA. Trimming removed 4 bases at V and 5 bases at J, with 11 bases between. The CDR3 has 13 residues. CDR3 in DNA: TGCAGCGTTGGGGGGATGAGTACCGGGGAGCTGTTTTTT. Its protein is CSVGGMSTGELFF.

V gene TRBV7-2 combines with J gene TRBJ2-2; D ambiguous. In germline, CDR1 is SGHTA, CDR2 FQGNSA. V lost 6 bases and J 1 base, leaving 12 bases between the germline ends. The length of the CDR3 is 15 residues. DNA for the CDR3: TGTGCCAGCAGTGCTAACTTGATGAACACCGGGGAGCTGTTTTTT. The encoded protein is CASSANLMNTGELFF.

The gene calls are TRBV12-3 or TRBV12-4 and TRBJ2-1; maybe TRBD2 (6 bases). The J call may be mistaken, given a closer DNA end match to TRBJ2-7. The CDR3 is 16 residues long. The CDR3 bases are TGTGCCAGCAGTTATTCGAGCGGGCTCACCTACAATGAGCAGTACTTC. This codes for CASSYSSGLTYNEQYF.

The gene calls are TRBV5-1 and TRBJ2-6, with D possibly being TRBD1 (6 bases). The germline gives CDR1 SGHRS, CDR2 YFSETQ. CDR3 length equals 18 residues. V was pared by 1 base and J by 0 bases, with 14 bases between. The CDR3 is CASSLFGDTISGANVLTF. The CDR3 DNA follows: TGCGCCAGCAGCTTGTTTGGGGACACGATCTCTGGGGCCAACGTCCTGACTTTC.

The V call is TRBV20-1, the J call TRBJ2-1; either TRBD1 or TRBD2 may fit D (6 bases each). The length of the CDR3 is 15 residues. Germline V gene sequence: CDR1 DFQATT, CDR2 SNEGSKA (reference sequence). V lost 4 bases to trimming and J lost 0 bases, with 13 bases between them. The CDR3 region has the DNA TGCAGTGCTACGCCCAGGGGAGGCTCCTACAATGAGCAGTTCTTC. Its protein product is CSATPRGGSYNEQFF.